This T cell receptor beta chain was sequenced for a study of blood T cell repertoires in COVID-19. Study-wide context: Some COVID-19 samples were acute and others convalescent; all came from the United States, Italy and Spain. PBMCs, B-cell-depleted T cells, or T cells provided the cDNA or gDNA that made up the material.

Authors' methods: Reference gene primers were amplified, and this amplification served to estimate nucleated cell counts. Using immunoSEQ multiplex PCR, the repertoire was profiled, and TCRdb retains in-frame clones only, with some absent. V and J calls and clone size follow that table, whereas D and trimming were derived from the DNA. The data contain 650,000 to 800,000 clones, approximately 90% of them singletons. J lost 0 bases, V lost 3 bases, and 2 bases had no gene match. The CDR3 runs to 14 residues. CDR1 KGHSH and CDR2 LQKENI come from the germline V gene. The clonotype comes from a woman aged 18-29 years with acute or convalescent COVID-19. The chain combines TRBV18 with TRBJ2-7; 7 bases are shared with TRBD1. Sequencing input: peripheral blood. The CDR3: CASSPGQLSYEQYF. CDR3 coding DNA: TGTGCCAGCTCACCGGGACAGCTCTCCTACGAGCAGTACTTC.